This entry lists 24 T cell receptor beta chains sequenced from one sample in a study of identical twins (dated by TCRdb to about 2016). Library prep was done by 5' RACE. TCRdb shows the sequencer as Illumina HiSeq 2000. The public reads were run again by TCRdb, first through fastp at Q25 and then through MiXCR, and only productive beta chains were kept. All rows with the same CDR3 protein become a single entry with the most common DNA and genes. In this sample the table shows about 1.7 million distinct CDR3 sequences, about 31% of which occur a single time. The top ten hold approximately 0.29% of the sample. Material: cord blood. The receptors shown here come from a newborn girl in good health.

Many counts were recorded for this clonotype. The chain is built from TRBV20-1 and TRBJ1-2; D is unclear. The CDR3 is 13 residues long. Germline CDR1 reads DFQATT; CDR2 reads SNEGSKA (reference sequence). The ends were cut back, 0 bases at V and 2 bases at J, with 7 bases in the middle. The CDR3 region is CSARDPGNYGYTF. The CDR3 DNA reads TGCAGTGCTAGAGATCCGGGAAACTATGGCTACACCTTC.

The count of this clonotype is one. The rearrangement links TRBV28 to TRBJ1-2; no clear D gene. There are 16 residues in the CDR3. Germline CDR1 and CDR2: MDHEN and SYDVKM. V lost 3 bases and J 4 bases, leaving 18 bases between the germline ends. The CDR3 spells CASSFSGLYGSYGYTF. The CDR3 coding sequence is TGTGCCAGCAGTTTCTCTGGACTTTATGGATCCTATGGCTACACCTTC.

The chain employs TRBV20-1 and TRBJ2-1; D gene unclear. From germline, CDR1 is DFQATT and CDR2 SNEGSKA (reference sequence). This CDR3 region has 11 residues. The V end was cut by 1 base, the J end by 8 bases, with 6 bases between. CDR3 protein: CSARGVDEQFF. As DNA, the CDR3 is TGCAGTGCTAGAGGGGTGGATGAGCAGTTCTTC.

This clonotype was seen repeatedly, ten times or more. CDR3 in amino acids: CSASQGGRPDTQYF. Written as DNA, the CDR3 is TGCAGTGCTAGCCAGGGCGGGCGCCCAGATACGCAGTATTTT. V usage is TRBV20-1 and J usage is TRBJ2-3; D is possibly TRBD1 or TRBD2 (5 bases each). Germline-derived CDR1 and CDR2 are DFQATT and SNEGSKA (reference sequence). The CDR3 is 14 residues long. Trimming shortened V by 3 bases and J by 4 bases, and 14 bases separated the two germline ends.

This clonotype appeared a few times. The J gene is TRBJ1-1, the V gene TRBV20-1; D is ambiguous. Trimming removed 8 bases from V and 7 bases from J, with 5 bases in between. This CDR3 region has 8 residues. Germline V lookup: CDR1 DFQATT, CDR2 SNEGSKA (reference sequence). The CDR3 sequence is CSRLEAFF. The CDR3 DNA reads as TGCAGTCGCCTTGAAGCTTTCTTT.

In its sample, this clonotype was seen a few times. The chain has TRBV12-3 or TRBV12-4 and TRBJ1-2; D perhaps matches TRBD1 (5 bases). The CDR3 runs 14 residues. V gave up 7 bases and J gave up 2 bases, with 14 bases separating them. The CDR3 loop is CASTSSQGNYGYTF. The CDR3 nucleotides are TGTGCCAGCACCTCCTCCCAGGGAAACTATGGCTACACCTTC.

The V call is TRBV4-2, the J call TRBJ2-3, with D hard to call. The germline V gene has CDR1 LGHNA and CDR2 YNFKEQ. The CDR3 is made up of 14 amino acids. V lost 4 bases and J 5 bases, leaving 13 bases between the germline ends. The CDR3 here is CASSRGKVGDTQYF. The CDR3 DNA follows: TGTGCCAGCAGCCGAGGTAAAGTAGGAGATACGCAGTATTTT.

In this sample, this clonotype turned up many times. CDR3 in amino acids: CASSQIRDIETQYF. The CDR3, as DNA: TGTGCCAGCAGCCAAATCCGGGACATTGAGACCCAGTACTTC. The chain employs TRBV14 and TRBJ2-5, with D maybe TRBD1 (6 bases). CDR1 SGHDN and CDR2 FVKESK come from the germline V gene. V lost 2 bases and J lost 5, with 12 bases in between. The CDR3 loop spans 14 amino acids.

This clonotype showed up just a few times. The chain carries TRBV28 and TRBJ2-1, with D perhaps being TRBD1 or TRBD2 (5 bases each). This CDR3 is built from 14 residues. The germline gives CDR1 MDHEN, CDR2 SYDVKM. V lost 11 bases, J lost 5 bases, and 19 bases lay in between. In DNA form, the CDR3 reads TGTGCCGGGGGACCTTGGGAGAACCACAATGAGCAGTTCTTC. Amino acids: CAGGPWENHNEQFF.

This clonotype was seen more than once but under ten times. The V and J genes are TRBV3-1 and TRBJ2-1, with a weak D call TRBD2 (5 bases). The germline V gene encodes CDR1 LGHDT and CDR2 YNNKEL (reference sequence). V was shortened by 4 bases and J by 2 bases, with 18 bases between the two germline ends. The CDR3 totals 17 residues. The CDR3 region has the DNA TGTGCCAGCAGCCCTCCGGCTAGGCGGGCGGCCTACAATGAGCAGTTCTTC. Amino acids: CASSPPARRAAYNEQFF.

This clonotype has just a few counts. This sequence joins TRBV20-1 and TRBJ1-1; maybe TRBD1 (6 bases). The length of the CDR3 is 14 residues. CDR1 and CDR2 (germline): DFQATT, SNEGSKA (reference sequence). Trimming stripped 7 bases from V and 4 bases from J, with 19 bases between. The CDR3 nucleotides read TGCAGTGTCGCCCGGGTTCTGGGGGCCACTGAAGCTTTCTTT. Amino acids: CSVARVLGATEAFF.

The chain employs TRBV2 and TRBJ2-3; 13 bases agree with TRBD2. The J segment lost 7 bases and the V segment lost 5 bases, leaving 6 bases of the junction unmatched. The germline gives CDR1 SNHLY, CDR2 FYNNEI. The CDR3 has 15 residues. CDR3 DNA: TGTGCCAGCAGTCTCTCGGGACTAGCGGGATATACGCAGTATTTT. Protein: CASSLSGLAGYTQYF.

This clonotype was counted a few times. The chain is built from TRBV7-8 and TRBJ2-4; TRBD2 aligns across 10 bases. The J call may be in error: the DNA end matches TRBJ2-7 better. Per germline, CDR1 SGHVS and CDR2 FQNEAQ. The CDR3 length is 15 residues. CDR3 sequence reads: CASSSLAGVIYEQYF. CDR3 coding DNA: TGTGCCAGCAGCTCTCTAGCGGGGGTTATCTACGAGCAGTACTTC.

The chain uses TRBV19 and TRBJ1-5, with D unclear. Germline CDR1 and CDR2: LNHDA and SQIVND (reference sequence). This CDR3 spans 14 amino acids. Trimming removed 3 bases from V and 3 bases from J, with 9 bases in between. The CDR3 DNA follows: TGTGCCAGTAGTATCGTGGCGTACAATCAGCCCCAGCATTTT. This sequence encodes CASSIVAYNQPQHF.

The chain is built from TRBV20-1 and TRBJ2-1; the D is unclear. This CDR3 contains 12 residues. CDR1 is DFQATT, CDR2 SNEGSKA, per germline (reference sequence). Trimming took 5 bases from V and 4 from J, leaving 9 bases between them. CDR3 protein: CSAPVTYNEQFF. The CDR3 nucleotides are TGCAGTGCTCCGGTTACGTACAATGAGCAGTTCTTC.

V is TRBV15 and J is TRBJ2-6; no reliable D call. Germline V CDR1 and CDR2: LNHNV, YYDKDF (reference sequence). This CDR3 is 15 amino acids long. Trimming took off 6 bases at V and 0 bases at J, with 9 bases between the two ends. This CDR3 reads CATRETDSGANVLTF. CDR3 DNA: TGTGCCACCAGAGAGACGGACTCTGGGGCCAACGTCCTGACTTTC.

This clonotype has a handful of counts. In nucleotides, the CDR3 is TGTGCCAGCAGCTTAGGAGGACTACCCAACTACGAGCAGTACTTC. Protein sequence: CASSLGGLPNYEQYF. The chain couples TRBV7-8 to TRBJ2-7, with D possibly TRBD2 on 6 matching bases. The CDR3 has 15 amino acids. Trimming shortened V by 1 base and J by 3 bases, and 13 bases separated the two germline ends. Germline V gene lookup returns CDR1 SGHVS and CDR2 FQNEAQ.

V gene TRBV3-1 combines with J gene TRBJ2-3, with a tentative D call TRBD1 (6 bases). Trimming cost V 0 bases and J 2 bases, with 15 bases left between them. This CDR3 region has 17 residues. Germline assignment: CDR1 LGHDT and CDR2 YNNKEL (reference sequence). CDR3 in DNA: TGTGCCAGCAGCCAAGAAGTGGGGGCAAGCCTCACAGATACGCAGTATTTT. Its protein is CASSQEVGASLTDTQYF.

This clonotype appeared a few times. This rearrangement joins TRBV7-2 to TRBJ2-3; weak D call: TRBD2 (6 bases). The V gene lost 1 base and the J gene lost 0 bases, with 14 bases spanning the gap. Germline values: CDR1 SGHTA, CDR2 FQGNSA. The CDR3 is 17 amino acids. DNA of the CDR3: TGTGCCAGCAGCTTAGTGGCGGCGGGGCCTAGCACAGATACGCAGTATTTT. It yields the protein CASSLVAAGPSTDTQYF.

In its sample, this clonotype was seen a few times. V gene TRBV5-1 combines with J gene TRBJ2-1; D might be TRBD1 or TRBD2, each matching 6 bases. Germline-derived CDR1 and CDR2 are SGHRS and YFSETQ. V lost 2 bases, J lost 8 bases, and 17 bases lay in between. The CDR3 is 15 residues long. CDR3 amino acids: CASSFGGLQSDEQFF. The CDR3 DNA follows: TGCGCCAGCAGCTTTGGGGGGCTACAATCGGATGAGCAGTTCTTC.

This clonotype was counted a single time. The rearrangement joins TRBV6-1 to TRBJ2-2; 9 bases are a match to TRBD2. This CDR3 is 18 amino acids long. The V gene end was trimmed by 7 bases and the J gene end by 6 bases; junction bases not matched to a gene: 18. Germline loops: CDR1 MNHNS, CDR2 SASEGT. Here the CDR3 DNA reads TGTGCCAGCACGACTGGCGGGAGGGGGATAGTTCGACCCGGGGAGCTGTTTTTT. Translating gives CASTTGGRGIVRPGELFF.

This chain connects TRBV12-3 or TRBV12-4 to TRBJ1-1, with D perhaps TRBD1 (5 bases). There are 13 residues in the CDR3. V gave up 6 bases and J gave up 6 bases, with 14 bases separating them. CDR3 DNA sequence: TGTGCCAGCAGGGGGTGGGGGACGGCTGAAGCTTTCTTT. Translation gives CASRGWGTAEAFF.

CDR3 nucleotide sequence: TGCGCCAGCAGCACACGGACTAGCGGGGCTCACAATGAGCAGTTCTTC. Translating it yields CASSTRTSGAHNEQFF. This sequence joins TRBV4-1 and TRBJ2-1, with 12 nucleotides matching TRBD2. This CDR3 region has 16 residues. The junction had 7 bases not matched to a gene; V was cut back by 5 bases and J by 5 bases. Germline V gives CDR1 MGHRA, CDR2 YSYEKL.

The chain combines TRBV12-3 or TRBV12-4 with TRBJ1-5, with 7 bases aligning to TRBD1. The V and J ends lost 6 bases and 0 bases, in that order; junction bases with no gene match: 5. There are 15 residues in the CDR3. CDR3 protein: CASRSDRISNQPQHF. The CDR3 DNA reads as TGTGCCAGCAGGTCGGACAGGATTAGCAATCAGCCCCAGCATTTT.